The T cell receptor beta chain described here comes from a study of a mutant IDH1 vaccine in newly diagnosed glioma. Across the whole study: Vaccines were first given 4-6 weeks after radiotherapy alone, or with temozolomide cycles. Previous care, which was radiotherapy, temozolomide, or both, most often involved both.

Time point indicated: week 5, during vaccination. It was 300 ug of mutant IDH1 20-mer peptide that made up each vaccine dose, given with topical imiquimod. This clone was observed a handful of times. What it binds is not known. A junction end diverges from the germline sequence, so it may reflect a read error. Data came from immunoSEQ multiplex PCR; TCRdb stores just in-frame clones and leaves some out. Among 39,000 or so clones listed, 75% to 85% were seen once. The CDR3 has 11 residues. The germline CDR1 and CDR2 sequences are SNHLY and FYNNEI. The rearrangement links TRBV2 to TRBJ1-2, with D uncertain. Sample: PBMCs, taken from a glioma patient whose treatment included an IDH1 peptide vaccine. This receptor was taken from a man between 40 and 49 years old with glioma. CDR3 region: CASSELPGFYF. CDR3 coding DNA: TGTGCCAGCAGTGAGCTTCCGGGCTTTTACTTC.